This entry is about one T cell receptor beta chain. The data originate from a study of T cell changes during pregnancy in multiple sclerosis. V shed 3 bases and J 2 bases; nucleotides not matched to a gene: 7. CDR1 is MDHEN, CDR2 SYDVKM, per germline. The length of the CDR3 is 15 residues. Only in-frame clones appear in the TCRdb table, and some are missing; sequencing was by immunoSEQ multiplex PCR. The data show 65,000 to 90,000 clones, with about nine tenths seen just once and approximately 2.5% held by the top ten. The V call is TRBV28, the J call TRBJ2-7; 7 positions match TRBD2. This clonotype was obtained from a female donor with multiple sclerosis, enrolled in a pregnancy study. The specimen was peripheral blood, collected in the first trimester of pregnancy. The CDR3 bases are TGTGCCAGCAGTTTTAGACGGGAGGTCCCCTACGAGCAGTACTTC. This gives the protein CASSFRREVPYEQYF.